Below are 12 T cell receptor beta chains sequenced from a single sample in a study of blood T cell repertoires in COVID-19. This table comes from immunoSEQ multiplex PCR, and its TCRdb copy is limited to in-frame clones, with some not included. The sample records around 430,000 clones, about 87% being singletons. The sample consisted of peripheral blood. These receptors originate from a woman aged 50 to 60 with COVID-19, enrolled during active disease.

The chain uses TRBV24-1 and TRBJ1-4; 8 bases are shared with TRBD1. Losses at the gene ends were 4 bases for V and 3 bases for J; bases not matched to a gene: 6. Germline assignment: CDR1 KGHDR and CDR2 SFDVKD. The CDR3 has 16 amino acids. CDR3 nucleotide sequence: TGTGCCACCAGTGAGGAGACAGGGGCGGCTAATGAAAAACTGTTTTTT. It translates to CATSEETGAANEKLFF.

The genes are TRBV9 and TRBJ2-3, with TRBD2 matching over 8 bases. V dropped 6 bases and J dropped 0; count of bases not matched to a gene: 3. The CDR3 sequence is 14 residues long. Germline V CDR1 and CDR2: SGDLS, YYNGEE. The CDR3 sequence is CASTREGSTDTQYF. Written as DNA, the CDR3 is TGTGCCAGCACACGGGAGGGTAGCACAGATACGCAGTATTTT.

V and J are TRBV3-1 (or the pseudogene TRBV3-2) and TRBJ1-2; TRBD1 aligns across 7 bases. The germline CDR1 and CDR2 sequences are LGHDT and YNNKEL (reference sequence). This CDR3 is built from 16 residues. The trim removed 2 bases at V and 4 bases at J, leaving 10 bases unmatched. This CDR3 is CASSQYLTGTSYGYTF. CDR3 bases: TGTGCCAGCAGCCAATACTTGACAGGGACGAGCTATGGCTACACCTTC.

The chain is built from TRBV12-3 or TRBV12-4 and TRBJ1-2; a weak D match, TRBD1 (6 bases). CDR3 length: 13 amino acids. The germline V and J ends were trimmed by 6 bases and 2 bases, with 10 bases remaining between them. CDR3 nucleotides: TGTGCCAGCAGCCCAACAGGGAACTATGGCTACACCTTC. Protein product: CASSPTGNYGYTF.

This chain uses TRBV6-6 with TRBJ2-6; possible D gene TRBD1, 6 bases. Per germline, CDR1 MNHNY and CDR2 SVGAGI (reference sequence). CDR3 size: 16 residues. The V end lost 7 bases, the J end lost 0 bases, and 13 bases lay between the germline ends. In DNA form, the CDR3 reads TGTGCCAGCACCCGGACAGTAAGCTCTGGGGCCAACGTCCTGACTTTC. Residues: CASTRTVSSGANVLTF.

V gene TRBV5-1 combines with J gene TRBJ1-2; D is perhaps TRBD1 (6 bases). V lost 7 bases, J lost 5 bases, and 18 bases lay in between. Germline assignment: CDR1 SGHRS and CDR2 YFSETQ. The CDR3 has 14 amino acids. The CDR3 nucleotides are TGCGCCAGCTCGAATCCGGGACAACATTATGGCTACACCTTC. The encoded protein is CASSNPGQHYGYTF.

The rearrangement uses TRBV7-2 and TRBJ2-7, with TRBD2 matching 13 bases. This CDR3 spans 18 amino acids. Germline CDR1 is SGHTA and CDR2 is FQGNSA. J lost 2 bases, V lost 2 bases, and 9 bases had no gene match. The CDR3 protein is CASSLKVGGTSGAYEQYF. CDR3 sequence (DNA): TGTGCCAGCAGCTTAAAAGTCGGCGGGACTAGCGGGGCCTACGAGCAGTACTTC.

V gene TRBV28 combines with J gene TRBJ1-5; no clear D gene. The length of the CDR3 is 12 residues. V was trimmed by 8 bases and J by 0 bases, leaving 5 bases between them. Germline values: CDR1 MDHEN, CDR2 SYDVKM. The CDR3 DNA follows: TGTGCCAGCCAGGATAGCAATCAGCCCCAGCATTTT. Its protein is CASQDSNQPQHF.

This clone appeared once. The chain combines TRBV28 with TRBJ1-5; no definite D call. The V end was cut by 4 bases, the J end by 15 bases, with 16 bases between. The CDR3 runs 12 residues. CDR1 is MDHEN, CDR2 SYDVKM, per germline. CDR3 in DNA: TGTGCCAGCAGTTCTACAGAGATCCTCGGGCATTTT. Amino acid sequence: CASSSTEILGHF.

This clone was seen a few times. The CDR3 region has the DNA TGTGCCAGCAGTTCAACAGGGAATCAGCCCCAGCATTTT. It codes for CASSSTGNQPQHF. The chain uses TRBV11-3 and TRBJ1-5; maybe TRBD1 (6 bases). V lost 6 bases to trimming and J lost 4 bases, with 10 bases between them. The CDR3 totals 13 residues. Germline CDR1 is SGHNT and CDR2 is YENEEA.

The V gene is TRBV25-1, the J gene TRBJ1-2, with 9 bases fitting TRBD1. The CDR3 has 13 residues. Germline lookup yields CDR1 MGHDK and CDR2 SYGVNS. V trimming: 7 bases; J trimming: 8 bases; junction bases outside the gene matches: 8. CDR3 sequence: CASTKTGQGGYTF. CDR3 bases: TGTGCCAGCACCAAGACGGGACAGGGAGGCTACACCTTC.

The V and J genes are TRBV6-5 and TRBJ1-1, with 7 bases fitting TRBD1. Germline CDR1 and CDR2: MNHEY and SVGAGI. After removal of 5 bases from V and 5 bases from J, the junction contained 2 bases not matched to a gene. The CDR3 is 12 amino acids. CDR3 amino acids: CASSRQGTEAFF. The CDR3 DNA is TGTGCCAGCAGTCGACAGGGAACTGAAGCTTTCTTT.